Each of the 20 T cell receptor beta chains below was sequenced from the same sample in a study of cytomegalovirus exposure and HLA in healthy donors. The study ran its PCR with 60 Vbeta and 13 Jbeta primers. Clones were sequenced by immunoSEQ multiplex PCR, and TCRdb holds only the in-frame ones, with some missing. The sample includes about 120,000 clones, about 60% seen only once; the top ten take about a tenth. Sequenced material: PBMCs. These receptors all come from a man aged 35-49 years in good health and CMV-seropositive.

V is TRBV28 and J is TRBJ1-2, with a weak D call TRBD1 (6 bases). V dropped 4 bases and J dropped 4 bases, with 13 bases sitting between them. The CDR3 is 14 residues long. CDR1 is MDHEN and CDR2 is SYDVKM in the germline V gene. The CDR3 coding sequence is TGTGCCAGCAGTTCCGGACAGCACCCCTATGGCTACACCTTC. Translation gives CASSSGQHPYGYTF.

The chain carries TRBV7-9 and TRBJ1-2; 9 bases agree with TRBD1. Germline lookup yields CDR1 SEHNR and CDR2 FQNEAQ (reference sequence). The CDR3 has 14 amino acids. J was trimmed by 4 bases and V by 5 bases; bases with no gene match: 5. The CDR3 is CASSRTGEGYGYTF. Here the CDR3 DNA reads TGTGCCAGCAGCCGGACAGGGGAAGGCTATGGCTACACCTTC. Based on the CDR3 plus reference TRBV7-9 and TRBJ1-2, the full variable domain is DTGVSQNPRHKITKRGQNVTFRCDPISEHNRLYWYRQTLGQGPEFLTYFQNEAQLEKSRLLSDRFSAERPKGSFSTLEIQRTEQGDSAMYLCASSRTGEGYGYTFGSGTRLTVV.

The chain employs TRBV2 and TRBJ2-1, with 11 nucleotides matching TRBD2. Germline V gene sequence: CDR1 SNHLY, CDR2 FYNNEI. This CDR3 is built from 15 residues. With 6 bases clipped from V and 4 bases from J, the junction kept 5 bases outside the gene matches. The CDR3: CASSSGTSGYNEQFF. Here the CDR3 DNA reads TGTGCCAGCAGCTCCGGGACTAGCGGATACAATGAGCAGTTCTTC.

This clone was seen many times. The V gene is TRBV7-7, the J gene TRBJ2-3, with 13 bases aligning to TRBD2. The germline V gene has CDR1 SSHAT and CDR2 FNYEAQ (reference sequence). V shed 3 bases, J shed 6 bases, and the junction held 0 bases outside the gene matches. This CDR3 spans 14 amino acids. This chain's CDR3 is CASSLTSGGDTQYF. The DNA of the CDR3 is TGTGCCAGCAGCTTGACTAGCGGGGGGGATACGCAGTATTTT. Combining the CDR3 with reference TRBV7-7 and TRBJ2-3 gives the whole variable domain GAGVSQSPRYKVTKRGQDVTLRCDPISSHATLYWYQQALGQGPEFLTYFNYEAQPDKSGLPSDRFSAERPEGSISTLTIQRTEQRDSAMYRCASSLTSGGDTQYFGPGTRLTVL.

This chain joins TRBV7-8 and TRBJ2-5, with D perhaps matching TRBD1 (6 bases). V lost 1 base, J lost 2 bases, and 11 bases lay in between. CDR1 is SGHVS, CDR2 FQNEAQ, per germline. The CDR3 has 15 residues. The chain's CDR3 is CASSLGRGRQETQYF. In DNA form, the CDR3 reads TGTGCCAGCAGCTTAGGCAGGGGCCGGCAAGAGACCCAGTACTTC.

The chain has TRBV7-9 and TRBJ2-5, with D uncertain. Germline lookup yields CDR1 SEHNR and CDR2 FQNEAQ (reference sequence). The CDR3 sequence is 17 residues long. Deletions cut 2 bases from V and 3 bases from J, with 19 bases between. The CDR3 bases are TGTGCCAGCAGCTTACAGTCAGGTCTTAATCACGAAGAGACCCAGTACTTC. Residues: CASSLQSGLNHEETQYF.

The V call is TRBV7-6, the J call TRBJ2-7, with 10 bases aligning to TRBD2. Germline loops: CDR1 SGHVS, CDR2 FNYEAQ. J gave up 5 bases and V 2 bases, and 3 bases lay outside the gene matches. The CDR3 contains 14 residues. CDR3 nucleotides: TGTGCCAGCAGCTTACTAGCGGGAGAGAACGAGCAGTACTTC. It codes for CASSLLAGENEQYF. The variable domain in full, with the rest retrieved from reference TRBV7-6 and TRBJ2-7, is GAGVSQSPRYKVTKRGQDVALRCDPISGHVSLYWYRQALGQGPEFLTYFNYEAQQDKSGLPNDRFSAERPEGSISTLTIQRTEQRDSAMYRCASSLLAGENEQYFGPGTRLTVT.

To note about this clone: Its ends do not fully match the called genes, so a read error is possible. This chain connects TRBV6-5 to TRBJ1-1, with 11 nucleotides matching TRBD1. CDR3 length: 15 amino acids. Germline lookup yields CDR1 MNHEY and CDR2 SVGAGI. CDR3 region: CASTYSWTGGAEAFF. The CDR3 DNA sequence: TGTGCCAGCACTTACTCTTGGACAGGGGGCGCCGAAGCTTTCTTT.

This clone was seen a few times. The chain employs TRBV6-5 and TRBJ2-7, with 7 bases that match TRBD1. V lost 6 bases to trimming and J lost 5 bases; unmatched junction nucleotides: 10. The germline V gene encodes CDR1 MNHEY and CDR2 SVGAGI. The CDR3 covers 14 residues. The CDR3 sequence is CASRSLTGPHEQYF. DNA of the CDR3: TGTGCCAGCAGATCCCTGACAGGGCCCCACGAGCAGTACTTC.

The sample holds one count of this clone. In nucleotides, the CDR3 is TGCGCCAGCAGCCAAGATCGGGCCGGGAGGCCCTACAATGAGCAGTTCTTC. Amino acid sequence: CASSQDRAGRPYNEQFF. The rearrangement links TRBV4-3 to TRBJ2-1; 7 nucleotides line up with TRBD2. This CDR3 contains 17 residues. CDR1 and CDR2 from the germline V gene are LGHNA and YSLEER. With V trimmed by 0 bases and J by 2 bases, 7 bases remained unmatched.

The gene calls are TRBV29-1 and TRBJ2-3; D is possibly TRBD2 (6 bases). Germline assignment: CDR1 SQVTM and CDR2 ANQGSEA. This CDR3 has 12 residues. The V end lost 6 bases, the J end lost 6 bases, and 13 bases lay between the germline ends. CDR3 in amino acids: CSVADGGDTQYF. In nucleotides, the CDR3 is TGCAGCGTCGCGGACGGAGGGGATACGCAGTATTTT.

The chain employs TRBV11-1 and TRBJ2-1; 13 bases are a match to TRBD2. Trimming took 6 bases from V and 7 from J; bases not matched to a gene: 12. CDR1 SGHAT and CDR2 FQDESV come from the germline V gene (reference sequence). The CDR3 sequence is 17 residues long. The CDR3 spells CASRITMGTSGINEQFF. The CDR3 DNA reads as TGTGCCAGCAGGATTACAATGGGGACTAGCGGGATTAATGAGCAGTTCTTC.

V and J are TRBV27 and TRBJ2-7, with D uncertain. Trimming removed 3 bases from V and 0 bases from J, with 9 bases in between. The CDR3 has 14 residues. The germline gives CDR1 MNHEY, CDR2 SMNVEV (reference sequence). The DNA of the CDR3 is TGTGCCAGCAGTTTCCGGGTCCACTCCTACGAGCAGTACTTC. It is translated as CASSFRVHSYEQYF.

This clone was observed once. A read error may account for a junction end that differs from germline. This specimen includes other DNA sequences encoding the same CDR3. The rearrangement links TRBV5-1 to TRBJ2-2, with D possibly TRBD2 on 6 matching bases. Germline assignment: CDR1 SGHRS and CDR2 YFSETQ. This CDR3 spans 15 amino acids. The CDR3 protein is CASSFGLDLRGELFF. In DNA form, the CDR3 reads TGCGCCAGCAGCTTCGGCCTAGACTTGCGCGGGGAACTGTTTTTT.

CDR3 in amino acids: CASSLVGLRGTDTQYF. The CDR3 DNA is TGTGCCAGCAGCTTAGTTGGACTTCGGGGGACAGATACGCAGTATTTT. This rearrangement joins TRBV11-1 to TRBJ2-3; tentative D call: TRBD2 (6 bases). The ends were cut back, 1 base at V and 3 bases at J, with 14 bases in the middle. Looked up from germline, CDR1 is SGHAT and CDR2 is FQDESV (reference sequence). This CDR3 contains 16 residues.

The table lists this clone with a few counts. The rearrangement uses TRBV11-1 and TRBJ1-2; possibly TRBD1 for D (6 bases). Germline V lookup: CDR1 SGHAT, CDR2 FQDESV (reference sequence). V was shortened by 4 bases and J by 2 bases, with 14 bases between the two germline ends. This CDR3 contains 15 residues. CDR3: CASSSSARGNYGYTF. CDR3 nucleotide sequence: TGTGCCAGCAGCTCCTCCGCCAGGGGAAACTATGGCTACACCTTC.

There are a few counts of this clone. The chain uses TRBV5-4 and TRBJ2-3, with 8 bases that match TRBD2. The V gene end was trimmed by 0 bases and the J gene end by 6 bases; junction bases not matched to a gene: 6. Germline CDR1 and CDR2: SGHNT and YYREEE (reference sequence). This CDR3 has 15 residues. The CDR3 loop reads CASSLAGGRIDTQYF. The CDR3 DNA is TGTGCCAGCAGCTTGGCGGGGGGGAGGATTGATACGCAGTATTTT.

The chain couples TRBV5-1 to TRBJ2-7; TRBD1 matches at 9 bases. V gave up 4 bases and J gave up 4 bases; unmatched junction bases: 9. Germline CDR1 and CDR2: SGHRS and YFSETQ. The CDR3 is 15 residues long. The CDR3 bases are TGCGCCAGCAGCCGAATTCCGGGACAGGGATACGAGCAGTACTTC. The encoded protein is CASSRIPGQGYEQYF.

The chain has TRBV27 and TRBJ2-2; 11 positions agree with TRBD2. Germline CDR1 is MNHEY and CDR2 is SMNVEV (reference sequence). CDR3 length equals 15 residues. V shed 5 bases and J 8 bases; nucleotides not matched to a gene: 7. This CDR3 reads CASSPGLAVGGELFF. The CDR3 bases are TGTGCCAGCAGTCCGGGACTAGCGGTGGGTGGGGAGCTGTTTTTT.

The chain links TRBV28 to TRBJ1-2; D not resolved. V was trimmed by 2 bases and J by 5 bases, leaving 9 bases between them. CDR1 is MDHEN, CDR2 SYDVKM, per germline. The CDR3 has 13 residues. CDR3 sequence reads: CASSLGQRYGYTF. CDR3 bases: TGTGCCAGCAGTTTAGGCCAGCGTTATGGCTACACCTTC.